This T cell receptor beta chain came from a study of beta chain features in type 1 diabetes. Study-level findings and limits: Patients' naive, central memory and regulatory TCRB repertoires appeared more alike than those of healthy donors.

V was trimmed by 0 bases and J by 9 bases, leaving 7 bases between them. Germline CDR1 is SGHRS and CDR2 is YFSETQ. The CDR3 loop spans 12 amino acids. This clone showed up just a few times. Its antigen is not known. Expressed TCRB transcripts got sequenced, as all isolated RNA was reverse transcribed. Approximately 3.5 million reads, on average, came from each naive, central memory and regulatory T cell sample. Using immunoSEQ multiplex PCR, the repertoire was profiled, and TCRdb retains in-frame clones only, with some absent. The repertoire includes roughly 610,000 clones, around 15% of them detected once, and around 0.1% sits in the top ten.

This receptor was identified in a man between 18 and 29 years old in good health. The chain combines TRBV5-1 with TRBJ2-1, with D possibly matching TRBD2 (5 bases). Sequencing was carried out using naive CD4+ T cells from blood. CDR3 in DNA: TGCGCCAGCAGCTTGGCGGAGGCTGAGCAGTTCTTC. Encoded protein: CASSLAEAEQFF.